The source of this T cell receptor beta chain is a study of spatial heterogeneity in lung cancer. Study information: Tumor-region counts of TCR transcripts tracked strongly with a T cell module score from matched bulk RNA-seq. Study-wide results and limits: The number of expanded tumor alpha and beta chains correlated with mutation number. There was tracking of ubiquitous and regional nonsynonymous mutations by the respective counts of ubiquitous and regional expanded TCRs.

This clonotype was recorded many times. The antigen remains undetermined. This beta chain slipped into a library made for alpha chains as a stray read, so its size is not meaningful. Via MiXCR, TCRdb re-called the 5' RACE reads, giving one row per CDR3 protein. The sample shows about 19,000 distinct CDR3 sequences, approximately 9.6% of them seen only once. Indicated time point: sample taken at primary tumor resection. The donors were approximately 70 patients with non-small cell lung cancer that was early-stage and untreated. Unsorted whole RNA of tumor, nontumor lung or frozen PBMC was sequenced. There are 17 residues in the CDR3. The ends lost 5 bases at V and 1 base at J; junction bases unmatched: 12. Germline V gene lookup returns CDR1 LNHNV and CDR2 YYDKDF (reference sequence).

The sequence was obtained from a female donor with early-stage non-small cell lung cancer. The gene calls are TRBV15 and TRBJ2-5, with 8 bases that match TRBD2. The sequences come from lung tumor tissue, collected at surgery. Here the CDR3 DNA reads TGTGCCACCAGCTGGGTCGGGATTAGCGGGGTCCAAGAGACCCAGTACTTC. Residues: CATSWVGISGVQETQYF.